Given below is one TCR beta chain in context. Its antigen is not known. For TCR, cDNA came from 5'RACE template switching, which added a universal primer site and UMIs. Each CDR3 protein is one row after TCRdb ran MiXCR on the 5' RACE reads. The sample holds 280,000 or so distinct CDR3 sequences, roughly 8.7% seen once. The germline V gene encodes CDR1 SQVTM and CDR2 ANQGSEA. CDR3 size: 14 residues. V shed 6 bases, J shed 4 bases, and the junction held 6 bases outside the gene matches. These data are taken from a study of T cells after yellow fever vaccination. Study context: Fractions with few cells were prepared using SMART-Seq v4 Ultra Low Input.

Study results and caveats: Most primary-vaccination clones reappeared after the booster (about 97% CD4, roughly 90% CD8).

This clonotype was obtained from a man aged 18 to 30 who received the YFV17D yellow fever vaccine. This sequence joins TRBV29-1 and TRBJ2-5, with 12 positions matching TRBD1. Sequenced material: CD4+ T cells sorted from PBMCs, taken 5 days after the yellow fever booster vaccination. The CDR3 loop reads CSVRDRGRGETQYF. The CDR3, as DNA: TGCAGCGTCAGGGACAGGGGGCGGGGAGAGACCCAGTACTTC.